This TCR beta chain was sequenced during a study of technical replicates of blood from a few donors. This CDR3 is 15 amino acids long. Per germline, CDR1 MNHEY and CDR2 SMNVEV (reference sequence). Deletions cut 2 bases from V and 0 bases from J, with 8 bases between. The table came from immunoSEQ multiplex PCR; TCRdb's copy has only in-frame clones and leaves some out. This sample has fewer than 90,000 clones, with roughly 96% found just once. Sequenced material: T cells isolated from PBMCs. The TCR sequence derives from a human donor in good health. The chain combines TRBV27 with TRBJ2-1; D uncertain. CDR3 in DNA: TGTGCCAGCAGTTTAGCCCCGAGCTCCTACAATGAGCAGTTCTTC. Protein: CASSLAPSSYNEQFF.